A selection of T cell receptor beta chains follows, all from one sample in a study of T cell responses to AZD1222 COVID-19 vaccine. The method was immunoSEQ multiplex PCR; TCRdb's version includes in-frame clones alone and lacks a portion of them. The sample yields 150,000 to 200,000 clones, about 93% seen once. The sequencing here drew on peripheral blood, taken on day 0 of AZD1222 vaccination. Every receptor here comes from an adult in good health. Both conserved end residues are part of each CDR3.

v_gene: TRBV5-1
j_gene: TRBJ1-1
CDR3aa: CASRAPGQLNTEAFF

v_gene: TRBV6-1
j_gene: TRBJ2-6
CDR3aa: CASSDNSGANVLTF

v_gene: TRBV6-5
j_gene: TRBJ1-5
CDR3aa: CASSYREGQPQHF

v_gene: TRBV3-1/TRBV3-2
j_gene: TRBJ2-2
CDR3aa: CASSQTWTGGELFF

v_gene: TRBV7-2
j_gene: TRBJ2-7
CDR3aa: CASSLSRGSHEQYF

v_gene: TRBV28
j_gene: TRBJ1-1
CDR3aa: CASSSRGRGEAFF

v_gene: TRBV28
j_gene: TRBJ2-3
CDR3aa: CASSSTGVSRGADTQYF

v_gene: TRBV7-3
j_gene: TRBJ2-2
CDR3aa: CASSLIPGGYAGELFF

v_gene: TRBV3-1/TRBV3-2
j_gene: TRBJ2-7
CDR3aa: CASSQRGYEQYF

v_gene: TRBV12-5
j_gene: TRBJ1-5
CDR3aa: CASGLGGGGNQPQHF

v_gene: TRBV18
j_gene: TRBJ1-1
CDR3aa: CASSGVPTEAFF

v_gene: TRBV25-1
j_gene: TRBJ1-1
CDR3aa: CASYMNTEAFF

v_gene: TRBV19
j_gene: TRBJ1-2
CDR3aa: CASSYDRGGYGYTF

v_gene: TRBV15
j_gene: TRBJ1-1
CDR3aa: CATQGTEAFF

v_gene: TRBV5-4
j_gene: TRBJ1-3
CDR3aa: CASSSRTGISGNTIYF

v_gene: TRBV30
j_gene: TRBJ1-3
CDR3aa: CAWSVQRTAGSGNTIYF

v_gene: TRBV18
j_gene: TRBJ1-2
CDR3aa: CASSELGQGVYGYTF

v_gene: TRBV3-1/TRBV3-2
j_gene: TRBJ2-3
CDR3aa: CASSQDEGFSLYTQYF

v_gene: TRBV5-1
j_gene: TRBJ1-3
CDR3aa: CASSRWSQGPGNTIYF

v_gene: TRBV15
j_gene: TRBJ2-1
CDR3aa: CATSSRGYNEQFF

v_gene: TRBV30
j_gene: TRBJ2-1
CDR3aa: CAWRPSGGSYNEQFF

v_gene: TRBV7-2
j_gene: TRBJ1-6
CDR3aa: CASSPRRRLNSPLHF

v_gene: TRBV5-1
j_gene: TRBJ2-1
CDR3aa: CASSLVSSGSVNEQFF

v_gene: TRBV3-1/TRBV3-2
j_gene: TRBJ1-2
CDR3aa: CASSPPGWDGYTF

v_gene: TRBV9
j_gene: TRBJ2-3
CDR3aa: CASSEAASGYPDTQYF

v_gene: TRBV19
j_gene: TRBJ1-1
CDR3aa: CASISGTTGTEAFF

v_gene: TRBV5-1
j_gene: TRBJ2-2
CDR3aa: CASSLGQGSDTGELFF

v_gene: TRBV4-1
j_gene: TRBJ2-3
CDR3aa: CASSQSPADTQYF

v_gene: TRBV5-1
j_gene: TRBJ1-3
CDR3aa: CASSLLGSGNTIYF

v_gene: TRBV28
j_gene: TRBJ1-1
CDR3aa: CASSIGFNTEAFF

v_gene: TRBV10-2
j_gene: TRBJ2-7
CDR3aa: CASRREPPYEQYF

v_gene: TRBV19
j_gene: TRBJ1-1
CDR3aa: CASSLDRDTEAFF

v_gene: TRBV28
j_gene: TRBJ1-1
CDR3aa: CASSPRTGEIGGITEAFF